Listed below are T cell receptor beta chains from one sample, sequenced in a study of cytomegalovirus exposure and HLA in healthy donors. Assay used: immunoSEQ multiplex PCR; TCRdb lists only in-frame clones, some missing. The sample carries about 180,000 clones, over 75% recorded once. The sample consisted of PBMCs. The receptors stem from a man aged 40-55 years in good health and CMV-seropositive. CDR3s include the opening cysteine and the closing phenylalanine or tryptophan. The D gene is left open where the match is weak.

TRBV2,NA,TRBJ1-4,TGTGCCAGCAGTCAAGGACGGGTTAATGAAAAACTGTTTTTT,CASSQGRVNEKLFF
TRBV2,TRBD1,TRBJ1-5,TGTGCCAGCGGGGCCCGACAGGGTTCGCTTCAGCCCCAGCATTTT,CASGARQGSLQPQHF
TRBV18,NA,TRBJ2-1,TGTGCCAGCTCACTTACAAGCGGGACACTCTACAATGAGCAGTTCTTC,CASSLTSGTLYNEQFF
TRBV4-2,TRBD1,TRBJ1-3,TGTGCCAGCAGCCAGGCCTACAGGGGTGCTGGAAACACCATATATTTT,CASSQAYRGAGNTIYF
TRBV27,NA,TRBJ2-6,TGTGCCAGCAGTTTATTTGGCAGGGCTGGGGCCAACGTCCTGACTTTC,CASSLFGRAGANVLTF
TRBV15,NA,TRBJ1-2,TGTGCCACCAGCAGAGATCTTCCAGGAAACTATGGCTACACCTTC,CATSRDLPGNYGYTF
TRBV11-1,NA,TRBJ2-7,TGTGCCAGCAGCTTAGATTTTACAGGCTTCTACGAGCAGTACTTC,CASSLDFTGFYEQYF
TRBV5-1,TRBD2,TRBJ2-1,TGCGCCAGCAGCTTGGCGACTAGCAAAAATGAGCAGTTCTTC,CASSLATSKNEQFF
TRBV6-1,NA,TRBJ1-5,TGTGCCAGCAGTAAACAGTCGTTTCAGCCCCAGCATTTT,CASSKQSFQPQHF
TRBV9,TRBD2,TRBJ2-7,TGTGCCAGCAGCGTAGCCCCACAGCCGGGGGGGAGCTCCTACGAGCAGTACTTC,CASSVAPQPGGSSYEQYF
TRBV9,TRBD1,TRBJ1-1,TGTGCCAGCAGCGGCAGACAGGGAGTGAACACTGAAGCTTTCTTT,CASSGRQGVNTEAFF
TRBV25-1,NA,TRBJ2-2,TGTGCCAGCAGTGATTCCAGCGGCTCGAACACCGGGGAGCTGTTTTTT,CASSDSSGSNTGELFF
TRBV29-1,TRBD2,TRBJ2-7,TGCAGCGTTGACCACTATTCGACTAGCGGGGGGAGCACTACTTACGAGCAGTACTTC,CSVDHYSTSGGSTTYEQYF
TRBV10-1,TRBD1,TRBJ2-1,TGCGCCAGCAGTGACAGGGGGTCTGAGCAGTTCTTC,CASSDRGSEQFF